This T cell receptor (beta chain) was identified in a study of blood T cell repertoires in COVID-19. V lost 1 base and J lost 2, with 18 bases in between. The CDR3 is made up of 19 amino acids. The V gene's germline CDR1 is KGHSH and CDR2 LQKENI. Assay: immunoSEQ multiplex PCR; the TCRdb copy retains only in-frame clones and omits some. The sample consists of about 380,000 clones, around nine tenths of them appearing once. The receptor was derived from a woman aged 18-35 years who had recovered from COVID-19. Input material: PBMCs or T cells enriched from blood (not recorded which). The rearrangement joins TRBV18 to TRBJ1-6, with D perhaps matching TRBD1 (5 bases). The CDR3, as DNA: TGTGCCAGCTCACCACTGGAGGGGAAGGGAAGGACCTATAATTCACCCCTCCACTTT. Translating it yields CASSPLEGKGRTYNSPLHF.